The 25 T cell receptor beta chains below come from one sample, sequenced in a study of blood T cell repertoires in COVID-19. Here immunoSEQ multiplex PCR was the method, and the copy in TCRdb shows in-frame clones only, minus some. The sample includes some 68,000 clones, more than 80% of them seen just once. The sample was peripheral blood. The source is a man aged 50-59 years with acute or convalescent COVID-19.

This rearrangement joins TRBV27 to TRBJ1-2, with 12 bases fitting TRBD1. Looked up from germline, CDR1 is MNHEY and CDR2 is SMNVEV (reference sequence). CDR3 length equals 15 residues. V trimming: 4 bases; J trimming: 8 bases; junction bases outside the gene matches: 8. CDR3 in amino acids: CASSSGQGAFGGYTF. CDR3 in DNA: TGTGCCAGCAGTTCGGGACAGGGGGCGTTCGGAGGCTACACCTTC.

The chain is built from TRBV6-2 or TRBV6-3 and TRBJ2-1, with TRBD1 as a possible D gene (6 bases). There are 16 residues in the CDR3. CDR1 is MNHEY, CDR2 SVGEGT, per germline. Trimming took off 1 base at V and 0 bases at J, with 10 bases between the two ends. The CDR3 protein is CASSYWQGSSYNEQFF. The CDR3 DNA sequence: TGTGCCAGCAGTTACTGGCAGGGGAGCTCCTACAATGAGCAGTTCTTC.

V gene TRBV7-9 combines with J gene TRBJ1-1; D call uncertain. V was pared by 5 bases and J by 1 base, with 5 bases between. The CDR3 is made up of 12 amino acids. From germline, CDR1 is SEHNR and CDR2 FQNEAQ (reference sequence). CDR3 loop: CASSRENTEAFF. CDR3 sequence (DNA): TGTGCCAGCAGCCGGGAGAACACTGAAGCTTTCTTT. Complete variable domain (other parts from reference TRBV7-9 and TRBJ1-1): DTGVSQNPRHKITKRGQNVTFRCDPISEHNRLYWYRQTLGQGPEFLTYFQNEAQLEKSRLLSDRFSAERPKGSFSTLEIQRTEQGDSAMYLCASSRENTEAFFGQGTRLTVV.

The chain joins TRBV3-1 (or the pseudogene TRBV3-2) to TRBJ2-2, with TRBD2 identical over 10 bases. The germline gives CDR1 LGHDT, CDR2 YNNKEL (reference sequence). The CDR3 covers 16 residues. J lost 5 bases, V lost 1 base, and 4 bases had no gene match. CDR3 bases: TGTGCCAGCAGCCAAGGGCTAGCGGGAGCGACCGGGGAGCTGTTTTTT. Its protein product is CASSQGLAGATGELFF.

The chain joins TRBV19 to TRBJ2-2; possibly TRBD1 for D (6 bases). CDR1 and CDR2 (germline): LNHDA, SQIVND (reference sequence). V lost 6 bases to trimming and J lost 1 base, with 15 bases between them. The CDR3 extends over 16 amino acids. The CDR3 sequence is CASRPPGQRNTGELFF. In nucleotides, the CDR3 is TGTGCCAGTAGGCCACCCGGACAGAGGAACACCGGGGAGCTGTTTTTT.

DNA for the CDR3: TGCGCCAGCAGTTATGGCCGCAAATACCGGGACAGGGGGCCTCACTCCTACGAGCAGTACGTC. As protein: CASSYGRKYRDRGPHSYEQYV. This chain connects TRBV23-1 to TRBJ2-7; TRBD1 matches at 12 bases. TRBV23-1 is annotated as an ORF whose role is uncertain. This CDR3 has 21 amino acids. The junction had 20 bases not matched to a gene; V was cut back by 5 bases and J by 0 bases.

The V call is TRBV7-2, the J call TRBJ2-1; D is unresolved. The CDR3 length is 14 residues. Per germline, CDR1 SGHTA and CDR2 FQGNSA. V lost 4 bases, J lost 4 bases, and 11 bases lay in between. CDR3 nucleotide sequence: TGTGCCAGCAGCTCTCGCGTAGATTACAATGAGCAGTTCTTC. The encoded protein is CASSSRVDYNEQFF.

In its sample, this clone was seen once. The chain employs TRBV7-2 and TRBJ2-2; no firm D call. CDR1 is SGHTA, CDR2 FQGNSA, per germline. Trimming took 5 bases from V and 5 from J, leaving 15 bases between them. The CDR3 is 15 amino acids. The CDR3 spells CASSVDSSGTGELFF. DNA of the CDR3: TGTGCCAGCAGCGTAGACTCATCCGGGACCGGGGAGCTGTTTTTT.

The chain uses TRBV6-6 and TRBJ2-7; D is possibly TRBD1 (6 bases). Trimming removed 0 bases from V and 12 bases from J, with 12 bases in between. This CDR3 is built from 12 residues. The germline V gene encodes CDR1 MNHNY and CDR2 SVGAGI (reference sequence). CDR3 loop: CASSYSGGWGYF. For the CDR3, the DNA is TGTGCCAGCAGTTACTCAGGGGGTTGGGGGTACTTC.

The chain links TRBV5-6 to TRBJ2-1; 7 bases line up with TRBD2. This CDR3 comprises 14 residues. Trimming cost V 4 bases and J 7 bases; bases outside gene matches: 8. Germline CDR1 is SGHDT and CDR2 is YYEEEE. CDR3 nucleotides: TGTGCCAGCAGCCCGGGAACGCGGGGGAATGAGCAGTTCTTC. Its protein is CASSPGTRGNEQFF.

This chain connects TRBV11-3 to TRBJ1-3, with D possibly TRBD1 on 6 matching bases. Germline loops: CDR1 SGHNT, CDR2 YENEEA. CDR3 length: 13 amino acids. V shed 4 bases and J shed 3 bases, with 7 bases lying between them. The CDR3 region is CASSWDNGNTIYF. The CDR3 nucleotides are TGTGCCAGCAGCTGGGACAATGGAAACACCATATATTTT.

V gene TRBV19 combines with J gene TRBJ1-5; TRBD1 might be the D (6 bases). The length of the CDR3 is 15 residues. Trimming stripped 5 bases from V and 1 base from J, with 12 bases between. Per the germline V gene, CDR1 is LNHDA and CDR2 is SQIVND (reference sequence). The CDR3 reads CASSQGFLSNQPQHF. In DNA, the CDR3 is TGTGCCAGTAGTCAGGGGTTTTTGAGCAATCAGCCCCAGCATTTT.

This chain connects TRBV2 to TRBJ2-2, with 10 bases aligning to TRBD2. The V segment lost 2 bases and the J segment 6 bases; nucleotides outside the gene matches: 6. CDR1 SNHLY and CDR2 FYNNEI come from the germline V gene. The CDR3 runs 16 residues. CDR3 coding DNA: TGTGCCAGCAGTGAACGACTAGCGGGTGGCGCCGGGGAGCTGTTTTTT. This sequence encodes CASSERLAGGAGELFF.

The rearrangement joins TRBV7-7 to TRBJ2-5, with D perhaps TRBD1 (5 bases). This CDR3 spans 15 amino acids. Deletions cut 0 bases from V and 5 bases from J, with 13 bases between. CDR1 is SSHAT, CDR2 FNYEAQ, per germline (reference sequence). This CDR3 reads CASSLAATVMETQYF. The CDR3 DNA reads TGTGCCAGCAGCTTAGCGGCGACAGTGATGGAGACCCAGTACTTC.

This chain joins TRBV6-5 and TRBJ1-2, with TRBD1 identical over 8 bases. Germline CDR1 MNHEY, CDR2 SVGAGI. V trimming: 6 bases; J trimming: 8 bases; junction bases outside the gene matches: 8. The CDR3 covers 13 residues. The CDR3 nucleotides read TGTGCCAGCAGCGGTACAGGGGGTGTCGGCTACACCTTC. It codes for CASSGTGGVGYTF.

The chain couples TRBV7-9 to TRBJ2-1; 8 bases are a match to TRBD2. CDR3 length equals 16 residues. Germline lookup yields CDR1 SEHNR and CDR2 FQNEAQ (reference sequence). Losses at the gene ends were 7 bases for V and 7 bases for J; bases not matched to a gene: 15. The CDR3 DNA reads TGTGCCAGCACTCCACCCGGGCGGGAGGAATTGAATGAGCAGTTCTTC. Encoded protein: CASTPPGREELNEQFF.

This chain uses TRBV30 with TRBJ2-1; 14 bases are a match to TRBD2. The germline V gene has CDR1 GTSNPN and CDR2 SVGIG (reference sequence). This CDR3 spans 17 amino acids. V shed 3 bases and J 4 bases; nucleotides not matched to a gene: 8. In DNA form, the CDR3 reads TGTGCCTGGAGAGGGACTAGCGGGAGCCAGGGGTACAATGAGCAGTTCTTC. Its protein is CAWRGTSGSQGYNEQFF.

V and J are TRBV11-2 and TRBJ2-7; perhaps TRBD1 as D (7 bases). CDR1 and CDR2 from the germline V gene are SGHAT and FQNNGV. Trimming shortened V by 5 bases and J by 2 bases, and 19 bases separated the two germline ends. CDR3 length: 16 amino acids. This chain's CDR3 is CASSGRRGQGTYEQYF. The CDR3 nucleotides are TGTGCCAGCAGCGGACGGAGGGGGCAGGGCACCTACGAGCAGTACTTC.

The chain couples TRBV30 to TRBJ1-3, with unresolved D. V was clipped by 2 bases and J by 1 base, with 15 bases between them. In germline, CDR1 is GTSNPN, CDR2 SVGIG (reference sequence). This CDR3 contains 16 residues. The DNA for the CDR3 is TGTGCCTGGAGTTCGGGAAGGCTTGCATCTGGAAACACCATATATTTT. As protein: CAWSSGRLASGNTIYF. Based on the CDR3 plus reference TRBV30 and TRBJ1-3, the full variable domain is SQTIHQWPATLVQPVGSPLSLECTVEGTSNPNLYWYRQAAGRGLQLLFYSVGIGQISSEVPQNLSASRPQDRQFILSSKKLLLSDSGFYLCAWSSGRLASGNTIYFGEGSWLTVV.

The V call is TRBV5-1, the J call TRBJ2-1; 7 bases match TRBD2. The CDR3 runs to 16 residues. CDR1 is SGHRS, CDR2 YFSETQ, per germline. V was pared by 4 bases and J by 2 bases, with 9 bases of the junction left unmatched. The DNA of the CDR3 is TGCGCCAGCAGCAAAATGGGACTAACCCCCTACAATGAGCAGTTCTTC. Translating it yields CASSKMGLTPYNEQFF.

V gene TRBV6-5 combines with J gene TRBJ2-1; possibly TRBD2 for D (6 bases). The CDR3 spans 16 residues. CDR1 and CDR2 (germline): MNHEY, SVGAGI. V was clipped by 2 bases and J by 6 bases, with 17 bases between them. CDR3: CASSYGFGSGVNEQFF. For the CDR3, the DNA is TGTGCCAGCAGTTACGGGTTCGGGAGTGGAGTCAATGAGCAGTTCTTC.

The CDR3 coding sequence is TGTGCCAGCAGCCCCCGGACGGGACAGGGAGTAACCTACAATGAGCAGTTCTTC. It is translated as CASSPRTGQGVTYNEQFF. V and J are TRBV9 and TRBJ2-1, with 9 bases matching TRBD1. The CDR3 spans 18 residues. The germline gives CDR1 SGDLS, CDR2 YYNGEE. The V and J ends lost 4 bases and 2 bases, in that order; junction bases with no gene match: 13.

V and J are TRBV27 and TRBJ1-6, with TRBD1 as a possible D gene (5 bases). The CDR3 length is 13 residues. The germline V gene encodes CDR1 MNHEY and CDR2 SMNVEV (reference sequence). V was pared by 7 bases and J by 4 bases, with 8 bases between. The CDR3 region is CASKRQYNSPLHF. DNA of the CDR3: TGTGCCAGCAAAAGACAGTATAATTCACCCCTCCACTTT.

V is TRBV5-6 and J is TRBJ1-3; no firm D call. The CDR3 covers 14 residues. In germline, CDR1 is SGHDT, CDR2 YYEEEE. With 3 bases removed from V and 0 bases from J, the gap between germline ends came to 7 bases. The CDR3 loop reads CASSSDSSGNTIYF. The CDR3 coding sequence is TGTGCCAGCAGCTCCGATAGCTCTGGAAACACCATATATTTT.

This clone was counted a single time. One end of the junction is discordant with germline, which a read error may explain. The V and J genes are TRBV15 and TRBJ2-1; 9 bases agree with TRBD1. Germline V lookup: CDR1 LNHNV, CDR2 YYDKDF (reference sequence). The CDR3 has 13 amino acids. DNA for the CDR3: TGTGCCACCAGGGACAGGGGTAAGAATGGGCAGTTCTTC. Residues: CATRDRGKNGQFF.